The 20 T cell receptor beta chains reported below all come from one sample, sequenced in a study of cytomegalovirus exposure and HLA in healthy donors. Primers for the PCR totalled 60 Vbeta and 13 Jbeta. This table comes from immunoSEQ multiplex PCR, and its TCRdb copy is limited to in-frame clones, with some not included. The sample holds some 190,000 clones, around four fifths seen once. The sample consisted of PBMCs. The receptors originated from a boy between 2 and 10 years old in good health and CMV-seronegative.

The chain is built from TRBV5-6 and TRBJ2-5; D is perhaps TRBD2 (5 bases). CDR1 is SGHDT, CDR2 YYEEEE, per germline. V gave up 0 bases and J gave up 4 bases, with 10 bases separating them. CDR3 length: 14 residues. CDR3: CASSLGGMGETQYF. DNA of the CDR3: TGTGCCAGCAGCTTGGGAGGGATGGGAGAGACCCAGTACTTC.

The chain combines TRBV25-1 with TRBJ1-2; no reliable D call. V gave up 3 bases and J gave up 7 bases, with 9 bases separating them. The CDR3 contains 12 residues. Germline-derived CDR1 and CDR2 are MGHDK and SYGVNS. The CDR3 bases are TGTGCCAGCAGTGAGCGGGAAAGTGGCTACACCTTC. Its protein is CASSERESGYTF.

The chain uses TRBV5-1 and TRBJ2-1; 10 bases are shared with TRBD2. The germline CDR1 and CDR2 sequences are SGHRS and YFSETQ. The CDR3 is 16 amino acids. J lost 2 bases, V lost 4 bases, and 6 bases had no gene match. CDR3 coding DNA: TGCGCCAGCAGCAATGGACTAGCGGCCACCTACAATGAGCAGTTCTTC. It codes for CASSNGLAATYNEQFF.

This clone appeared a single time. This sequence joins TRBV28 and TRBJ2-5; weak D call: TRBD1 (5 bases). From germline, CDR1 is MDHEN and CDR2 SYDVKM. The CDR3 is made up of 16 amino acids. V shed 3 bases and J shed 4 bases, with 18 bases lying between them. CDR3 in amino acids: CASSLRTTRGLETQYF. The CDR3 DNA reads as TGTGCCAGCAGTTTGCGGACAACAAGGGGATTAGAGACCCAGTACTTC. Together with reference TRBV28 and TRBJ2-5, the CDR3 gives the full variable domain: DVKVTQSSRYLVKRTGEKVFLECVQDMDHENMFWYRQDPGLGLRLIYFSYDVKMKEKGDIPEGYSVSREKKERFSLILESASTNQTSMYLCASSLRTTRGLETQYFGPGTRLLVL.

This chain connects TRBV12-1 to TRBJ2-1; the listed D gene, TRBD2, was not tested against the DNA. TRBV12-1 is reported as a pseudogene. This CDR3 has 21 residues. The CDR3 loop is CASSLPVGTSGVISPYNEQFF. The CDR3 region has the DNA TGTGCCAGCAGCTTGCCGGTGGGGACTAGCGGGGTCATCAGCCCCTACAATGAGCAGTTCTTC.

The J gene is TRBJ1-5, the V gene TRBV6-1; D not certain. The CDR3 sequence is 13 residues long. V was trimmed by 6 bases and J by 5 bases, leaving 11 bases between them. The V gene's germline CDR1 is MNHNS and CDR2 SASEGT. In DNA form, the CDR3 reads TGTGCCAGCAGGGGCAGCCTGTATCAGCCCCAGCATTTT. As protein: CASRGSLYQPQHF.

The chain employs TRBV15 and TRBJ2-5; D not resolved. The germline gives CDR1 LNHNV, CDR2 YYDKDF (reference sequence). The V end was cut by 9 bases, the J end by 1 base, with 27 bases between. There are 18 residues in the CDR3. The CDR3 DNA reads TGTGCCACGCGAGTCGGGTTCGCAAGTACCCTGTTCCAAGAGACCCAGTACTTC. Residues: CATRVGFASTLFQETQYF.

The CDR3 loop is CASSLRRPGLAGAYEQYF. The DNA for the CDR3 is TGTGCCAGCAGTTTACGGCGACCGGGACTAGCGGGAGCATACGAGCAGTACTTC. This chain joins TRBV27 and TRBJ2-7, with 14 bases fitting TRBD2. CDR1 MNHEY and CDR2 SMNVEV come from the germline V gene (reference sequence). There are 18 residues in the CDR3. Germline trimming cut 2 bases from V and 4 bases from J; bases unmatched to any gene: 10.

V gene TRBV9 combines with J gene TRBJ2-1, with 9 bases matching TRBD1. V lost 2 bases and J lost 6; bases outside the gene matches: 3. Germline V gene lookup returns CDR1 SGDLS and CDR2 YYNGEE. This CDR3 spans 14 amino acids. The CDR3 sequence is CASSVGQGLNEQFF. CDR3 DNA: TGTGCCAGCAGCGTGGGACAGGGCCTCAATGAGCAGTTCTTC. The whole variable domain, filled in from reference TRBV9 and TRBJ2-1, reads DSGVTQTPKHLITATGQRVTLRCSPRSGDLSVYWYQQSLDQGLQFLIQYYNGEERAKGNILERFSAQQFPDLHSELNLSSLELGDSALYFCASSVGQGLNEQFFGPGTRLTVL.

This chain links TRBV12-5 with TRBJ1-5; no definite D call. Germline lookup yields CDR1 LGHNT and CDR2 FRNRAP. With 4 bases removed from V and 1 base from J, the gap between germline ends came to 17 bases. The CDR3 loop spans 17 amino acids. Here the CDR3 reads CASGSSLQRVSNQPQHF. The CDR3 DNA reads as TGTGCTAGTGGTTCCAGCCTCCAGAGGGTCAGCAATCAGCCCCAGCATTTT.

CDR3: CSVGRGTSGGGVQFF. Here the CDR3 DNA reads TGCAGCGTTGGAAGGGGGACTAGCGGTGGTGGGGTGCAGTTCTTC. The V and J genes are TRBV29-1 and TRBJ2-1, with TRBD2 identical over 11 bases. The CDR3 loop spans 15 amino acids. With 4 bases clipped from V and 12 bases from J, the junction kept 14 bases outside the gene matches. CDR1 is SQVTM and CDR2 is ANQGSEA in the germline V gene.

The V call is TRBV29-1, the J call TRBJ2-5; D gene unclear. The V gene's germline CDR1 is SQVTM and CDR2 ANQGSEA. The V gene lost 4 bases and the J gene lost 2 bases, with 11 bases spanning the gap. The CDR3 loop spans 13 amino acids. The CDR3 loop reads CSVGMRQQETQYF. The CDR3, as DNA: TGCAGCGTTGGAATGAGGCAGCAAGAGACCCAGTACTTC.

This chain links TRBV5-1 with TRBJ2-1, with TRBD2 matching 7 bases. The J segment lost 6 bases and the V segment lost 4 bases, leaving 1 base of the junction unmatched. CDR1 is SGHRS and CDR2 is YFSETQ in the germline V gene. The CDR3 has 12 residues. The CDR3 DNA sequence: TGCGCCAGCAGCCGACTAGCCAATGAGCAGTTCTTC. This translates into CASSRLANEQFF. Full variable domain (rest looked up from reference TRBV5-1 and TRBJ2-1): KAGVTQTPRYLIKTRGQQVTLSCSPISGHRSVSWYQQTPGQGLQFLFEYFSETQRNKGNFPGRFSGRQFSNSRSEMNVSTLELGDSALYLCASSRLANEQFFGPGTRLTVL.

The chain combines TRBV9 with TRBJ2-3; 8 bases map to TRBD2. Germline loops: CDR1 SGDLS, CDR2 YYNGEE. CDR3 size: 17 residues. V was pared by 3 bases and J by 6 bases, with 15 bases of the junction left unmatched. CDR3 in DNA: TGTGCCAGCAGCGCCGAATTAGCGGGGACCGCCGGTGATACGCAGTATTTT. It yields the protein CASSAELAGTAGDTQYF.

The chain has TRBV7-2 and TRBJ1-5; TRBD1 matches 7 bases. Losses at the gene ends were 5 bases for V and 7 bases for J; bases not matched to a gene: 5. The V gene's germline CDR1 is SGHTA and CDR2 FQGNSA. The CDR3 is 13 residues long. CDR3 region: CASSEGQLQPQHF. The CDR3 nucleotides are TGTGCCAGCAGCGAGGGACAGCTCCAGCCCCAGCATTTT.

This sequence joins TRBV11-2 and TRBJ2-7; TRBD1 might be the D (5 bases). V dropped 0 bases and J dropped 2 bases, with 20 bases sitting between them. This CDR3 is 18 amino acids long. Germline V gives CDR1 SGHAT, CDR2 FQNNGV. CDR3 sequence reads: CASSLDRTDSPLPYEQYV. CDR3 in DNA: TGTGCCAGCAGCTTAGATCGTACCGACAGTCCCCTGCCCTACGAGCAGTACGTC.

The genes are TRBV30 and TRBJ2-5; no definite D call. Trimming took off 4 bases at V and 4 bases at J, with 10 bases between the two ends. Germline CDR1 is GTSNPN and CDR2 is SVGIG (reference sequence). The CDR3 runs 12 residues. CDR3: CAWMAASETQYF. The CDR3 DNA reads TGTGCCTGGATGGCGGCCTCAGAGACCCAGTACTTC.

CDR3 coding DNA: TGTGCCAGCAGCATTTCCCTAGCGGGGAGGAACACCGGGGAGCTGTTTTTT. Amino acids: CASSISLAGRNTGELFF. V gene TRBV9 combines with J gene TRBJ2-2, with 9 nucleotides matching TRBD2. Germline V gene sequence: CDR1 SGDLS, CDR2 YYNGEE. Trimming took 4 bases from V and 1 from J; bases not matched to a gene: 8. The CDR3 is 17 amino acids.

In its sample, this clone was seen a few times. The V and J genes are TRBV27 and TRBJ2-7; 16 bases fit TRBD2. Germline V CDR1 and CDR2: MNHEY, SMNVEV (reference sequence). The junction had 14 bases not matched to a gene; V was cut back by 6 bases and J by 6 bases. This CDR3 is built from 18 residues. The CDR3: CASSQGRRGLAGGGEQYF. In DNA form, the CDR3 reads TGTGCCAGCAGCCAAGGACGGAGGGGACTAGCGGGAGGGGGCGAGCAGTACTTC.

V and J are TRBV5-4 and TRBJ2-7; D might be TRBD2 (5 bases). Trimming stripped 3 bases from V and 2 bases from J, with 18 bases between. There are 16 residues in the CDR3. CDR1 SGHNT and CDR2 YYREEE come from the germline V gene (reference sequence). CDR3 DNA sequence: TGTGCCAGCAGCTCTATTCCGGGAAACCGGCCCTACGAGCAGTACTTC. This codes for CASSSIPGNRPYEQYF.